Each of the 11 T cell receptor beta chains below was sequenced from the same sample in a study of blood T cell repertoires in COVID-19. TCRdb's table, derived via immunoSEQ multiplex PCR, lists solely in-frame clones and lacks some. Among roughly 150,000 clones listed, approximately 85% were seen once. Material for sequencing was peripheral blood. The receptor source for this set is a man between 50 and 59 years old with acute or convalescent COVID-19.

The chain combines TRBV9 with TRBJ1-6; the D gene is possibly TRBD1 (5 bases). The CDR3 has 13 residues. Trimming pared 4 bases from V and 10 bases from J, leaving 12 bases between. Germline V gives CDR1 SGDLS, CDR2 YYNGEE. The CDR3 sequence: CASSPQGGSPLHF. The CDR3 DNA is TGTGCCAGCAGCCCCCAGGGAGGCTCACCCCTCCACTTT. The whole variable domain, filled in from reference TRBV9 and TRBJ1-6, reads DSGVTQTPKHLITATGQRVTLRCSPRSGDLSVYWYQQSLDQGLQFLIQYYNGEERAKGNILERFSAQQFPDLHSELNLSSLELGDSALYFCASSPQGGSPLHFGNGTRLTVT.

The rearrangement uses TRBV9 and TRBJ1-2; 8 nucleotides agree with TRBD1. The CDR3 is 16 residues long. Germline trimming cut 3 bases from V and 2 bases from J; bases unmatched to any gene: 9. The V gene's germline CDR1 is SGDLS and CDR2 YYNGEE. The CDR3 nucleotides read TGTGCCAGCAGCGCCACCTCAGGGGGCGCCAACTATGGCTACACCTTC. This codes for CASSATSGGANYGYTF.

CDR3 sequence (DNA): TGTGCCAGTAGTCCGAACTATGACTATGGCTACACCTTC. Its protein is CASSPNYDYGYTF. The rearrangement links TRBV19 to TRBJ1-2; D is unclear. Trimming removed 5 bases at V and 3 bases at J, with 10 bases between. There are 13 residues in the CDR3. The germline V gene encodes CDR1 LNHDA and CDR2 SQIVND (reference sequence). The full variable domain, its missing parts supplied by reference TRBV19 and TRBJ1-2, is DGGITQSPKYLFRKEGQNVTLSCEQNLNHDAMYWYRQDPGQGLRLIYYSQIVNDFQKGDIAEGYSVSREKKESFPLTVTSAQKNPTAFYLCASSPNYDYGYTFGSGTRLTVV.

This chain joins TRBV30 and TRBJ2-1; 9 nucleotides line up with TRBD2. CDR3 size: 17 residues. With 1 base clipped from V and 3 bases from J, the junction kept 10 bases outside the gene matches. Germline V CDR1 and CDR2: GTSNPN, SVGIG (reference sequence). In DNA, the CDR3 is TGTGCCTGGAGTGGAGAGGGGGCTAGCGGGAACTACAATGAGCAGTTCTTC. Translating gives CAWSGEGASGNYNEQFF. The full variable domain, in which reference TRBV30 and TRBJ2-1 provide the parts outside the CDR3, is SQTIHQWPATLVQPVGSPLSLECTVEGTSNPNLYWYRQAAGRGLQLLFYSVGIGQISSEVPQNLSASRPQDRQFILSSKKLLLSDSGFYLCAWSGEGASGNYNEQFFGPGTRLTVL.

This chain uses TRBV3-1 (or the pseudogene TRBV3-2) with TRBJ2-3; D gene unclear. V gave up 4 bases and J gave up 9 bases, with 14 bases separating them. The CDR3 contains 13 residues. CDR1 and CDR2 (germline): LGHDT, YNNKEL (reference sequence). CDR3 sequence (DNA): TGTGCCAGCAGCCGAGGCGAGGTGAGGACGCAGTATTTT. This gives the protein CASSRGEVRTQYF.

The chain is built from TRBV5-1 and TRBJ2-1; possibly TRBD2 for D (6 bases). The length of the CDR3 is 16 residues. Between the trimmed V and J ends, which lost 0 bases and 7 bases, there was a span of 17 bases. Per germline, CDR1 SGHRS and CDR2 YFSETQ. CDR3 coding DNA: TGCGCCAGCAGCTTGGCCTGGAGCGTCGGGGGTAATGAGCAGTTCTTC. Amino acids: CASSLAWSVGGNEQFF.

CDR3 coding DNA: TGTGCCAGCAGGGACCGGACAGGGAATTCACCCCTCCACTTT. Protein sequence: CASRDRTGNSPLHF. The V gene is TRBV2, the J gene TRBJ1-6; 8 positions agree with TRBD1. Trimming at V came to 6 bases and at J to 7 bases, leaving 5 bases not matched to a gene. The germline gives CDR1 SNHLY, CDR2 FYNNEI. The length of the CDR3 is 14 residues. Drawing the rest from reference TRBV2 and TRBJ1-6, the complete variable domain is EPEVTQTPSHQVTQMGQEVILRCVPISNHLYFYWYRQILGQKVEFLVSFYNNEISEKSEIFDDQFSVERPDGSNFTLKIRSTKLEDSAMYFCASRDRTGNSPLHFGNGTRLTVT.

The chain employs TRBV28 and TRBJ1-6; maybe TRBD1 (5 bases). Looked up from germline, CDR1 is MDHEN and CDR2 is SYDVKM. The CDR3 runs to 14 residues. V was clipped by 3 bases and J by 6 bases, with 9 bases between them. CDR3 region: CASSFTGSNSPLHF. The CDR3 coding sequence is TGTGCCAGCAGTTTTACAGGTTCTAATTCACCCCTCCACTTT.

The J gene is TRBJ1-6, the V gene TRBV30, with TRBD1 matching 7 bases. CDR3 length: 15 residues. Germline CDR1 reads GTSNPN; CDR2 reads SVGIG (reference sequence). The junction had 14 bases not matched to a gene; V was cut back by 5 bases and J by 10 bases. The CDR3 loop reads CAWDNNTGVESPLHF. CDR3 in DNA: TGTGCCTGGGACAATAATACAGGGGTGGAATCACCCCTCCACTTT.

This rearrangement joins TRBV4-2 to TRBJ2-1, with D unresolved. V lost 5 bases and J lost 9, with 17 bases in between. CDR1 and CDR2 (germline): LGHNA, YNFKEQ. The CDR3 is 14 residues long. The CDR3 protein is CASSRQEEVVEQFF. CDR3 DNA sequence: TGTGCCAGCAGCAGGCAAGAAGAGGTGGTTGAGCAGTTCTTC.

The V call is TRBV6-5, the J call TRBJ1-1; D remains unclear. Trimming pared 6 bases from V and 3 bases from J, leaving 11 bases between. Germline lookup yields CDR1 MNHEY and CDR2 SVGAGI. The CDR3 sequence is 13 residues long. CDR3 bases: TGTGCCAGCAGGCGGGTTGATGACACTGAAGCTTTCTTT. Its translation: CASRRVDDTEAFF.